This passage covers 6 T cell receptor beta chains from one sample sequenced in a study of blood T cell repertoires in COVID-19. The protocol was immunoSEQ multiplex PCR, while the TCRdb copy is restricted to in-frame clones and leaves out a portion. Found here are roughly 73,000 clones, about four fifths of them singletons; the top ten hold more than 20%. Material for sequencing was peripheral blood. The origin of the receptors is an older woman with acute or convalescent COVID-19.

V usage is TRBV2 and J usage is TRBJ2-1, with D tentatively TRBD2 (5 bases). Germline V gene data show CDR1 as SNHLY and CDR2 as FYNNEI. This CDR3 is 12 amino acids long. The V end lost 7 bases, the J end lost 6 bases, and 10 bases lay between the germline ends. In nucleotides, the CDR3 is TGTGCCAGCACCCGGAGGATCAATGAGCAGTTCTTC. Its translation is CASTRRINEQFF.

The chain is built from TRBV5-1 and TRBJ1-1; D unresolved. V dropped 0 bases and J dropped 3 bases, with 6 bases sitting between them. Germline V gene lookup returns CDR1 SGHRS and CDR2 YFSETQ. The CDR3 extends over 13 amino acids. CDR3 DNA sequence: TGCGCCAGCAGCTTGGCCTCTTACACTGAAGCTTTCTTT. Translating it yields CASSLASYTEAFF.

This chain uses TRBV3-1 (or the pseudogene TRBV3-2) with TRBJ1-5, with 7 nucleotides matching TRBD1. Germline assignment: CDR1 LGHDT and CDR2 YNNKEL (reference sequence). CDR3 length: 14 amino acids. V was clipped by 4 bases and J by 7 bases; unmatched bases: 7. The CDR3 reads CASSLRQGRQPQHF. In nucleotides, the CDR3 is TGTGCCAGCAGCCTTCGACAGGGACGACAGCCCCAGCATTTT.

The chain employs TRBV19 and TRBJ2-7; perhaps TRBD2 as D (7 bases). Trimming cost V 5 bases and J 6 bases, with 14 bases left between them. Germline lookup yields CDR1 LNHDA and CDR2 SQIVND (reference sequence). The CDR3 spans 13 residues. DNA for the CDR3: TGTGCCAGTAGTGCCAGGGGAGGGCTCGAGCAGTACTTC. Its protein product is CASSARGGLEQYF.

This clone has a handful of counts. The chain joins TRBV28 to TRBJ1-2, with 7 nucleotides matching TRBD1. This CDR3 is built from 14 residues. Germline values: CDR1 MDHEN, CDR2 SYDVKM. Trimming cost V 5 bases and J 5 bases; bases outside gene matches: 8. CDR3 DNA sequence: TGTGCCAGCAGTCTTGGGACAGCAGAGTATGGCTACACCTTC. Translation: CASSLGTAEYGYTF.

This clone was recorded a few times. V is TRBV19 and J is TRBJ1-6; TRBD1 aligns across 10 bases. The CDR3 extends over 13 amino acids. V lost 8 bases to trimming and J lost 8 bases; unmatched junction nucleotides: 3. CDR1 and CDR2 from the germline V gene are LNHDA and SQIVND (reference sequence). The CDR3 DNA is TGTGCCAGTGCGGGACAGGGGCATTCACCCCTCCACTTT. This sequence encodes CASAGQGHSPLHF.